This T cell receptor beta chain stems from a study of shared clonotypes between healthy human individuals. Study as a whole: Three CD4 naive, three CD4 memory, two CD8 naive and one CD8 memory plate were used per donor.

About this clone itself: The antigen remains undetermined.

Method: immunoSEQ multiplex PCR; TCRdb's copy keeps in-frame clones and lacks some. The repertoire consists of more than 2 million clones, with approximately 95% occurring once and the leading ten covering about 0.13%. Study-level results: Compared with memory subsets, naive subsets generally had larger estimated richness.

The split of CD4+ cells yielded CD45RA+ naive and CD45RA-negative memory subsets. CDR1 and CDR2 (germline): MNHNY, SVGAGI (reference sequence). The CDR3 consists of 12 residues. J gave up 6 bases and V 10 bases, and 7 bases lay outside the gene matches. The clonotype comes from a young man in good health. Material: naive CD4+ T cells sorted from blood. Subset specified: CD45RA+ positively selected. This chain uses TRBV6-6 with TRBJ2-7; 9 nucleotides align to TRBD1. The CDR3: CATSRDRAEQYF. CDR3 sequence (DNA): TGTGCCACTTCCCGGGACAGGGCCGAGCAGTACTTC.